This T cell receptor beta chain was identified in a study of CD8 T cells in Susac syndrome. Findings and caveats of the study: The study admitted that it had a relatively small number of individuals in its TCR sequencing and HLA analysis.

With respect to this clonotype: Its specificity is not known.

Random hexamers primed reverse transcription of about 0.5 to 1 ug RNA. TCR beta CDR3 was amplified by immunoSEQ covering 54 Vbeta and 13 Jbeta. TCRdb redid the calling of the immunoSEQ multiplex PCR reads with MiXCR, one entry per CDR3 protein. The table includes roughly 140,000 distinct CDR3 sequences, roughly 95% detected once. V dropped 0 bases and J dropped 4 bases, with 15 bases sitting between them. CDR1 is DFQATT and CDR2 is SNEGSKA in the germline V gene (reference sequence). The CDR3 covers 15 residues. Purification of the CD8+ and CD4+ T cells relied on negative isolation, and TEMRA cells underwent FACS enrichment.

This chain links TRBV20-1 with TRBJ1-2; possibly TRBD1 for D (5 bases). The TCR was taken from a human donor with multiple sclerosis. Sequences were obtained from CD8+ T cells from PBMCs. CDR3 sequence reads: CSARDVGDPIYGYTF. For the CDR3, the DNA is TGCAGTGCTAGAGATGTGGGGGACCCTATCTATGGCTACACCTTC.